Following are 7 T cell receptor beta chains from one sample sequenced in a study of tumor and adjacent non-tumor tissue in lung cancer. The template was RNA from unsorted bulk tissue. This non-tumor lung sample came from over 3 cm beyond the tumor edge. A modified ARM-PCR protocol with three rounds of nested PCR amplified TCRbeta. MiXCR, applied by TCRdb to the multiplex PCR reads, yields one record per CDR3 protein. The sample has around 74,000 distinct CDR3 sequences, 55% to 70% seen once. Source material: distant non-tumor lung tissue. All receptors come from a woman between 45 and 65 years old with non-small cell lung cancer.

This clonotype occurred a few times. CDR3 region: CSARTTSGSYEQYF. The CDR3 DNA follows: TGCAGTGCTAGGACGACTAGCGGGAGTTACGAGCAGTACTTC. The genes are TRBV20-1 and TRBJ2-7, with TRBD2 identical over 12 bases. J lost 4 bases, V lost 3 bases, and 4 bases had no gene match. The CDR3 is 14 amino acids. Looked up from germline, CDR1 is DFQATT and CDR2 is SNEGSKA (reference sequence).

Details on this clonotype: This could be a read error, since a much larger clone is one nucleotide away. The CDR3 here is CARSLLAGSYEQYF. CDR3 nucleotide sequence: TGCGCCAGGAGCCTTTTAGCGGGGTCCTACGAGCAGTACTTC. The rearrangement links TRBV4-1 to TRBJ2-7; TRBD2 aligns across 8 bases. The CDR3 length is 14 residues. Germline values: CDR1 MGHRA, CDR2 YSYEKL.

Of note for this clonotype: Given a much more abundant clone one base away, this may be a read error. The chain couples TRBV6-1 to TRBJ2-1; D ambiguous. Germline V gives CDR1 MNHNS, CDR2 SASEGT. The length of the CDR3 is 13 residues. Trimming left V 3 bases short and J 9 bases short, with 12 bases between. The CDR3 protein is CASSDNFNIEQFF. CDR3 bases: TGTGCCAGCAGTGATAATTTTAACATTGAGCAGTTCTTC.

This clonotype was detected ten times or more. The V call is TRBV7-8, the J call TRBJ2-7; D remains unclear. Trimming pared 1 base from V and 3 bases from J, leaving 13 bases between. This CDR3 comprises 15 residues. Germline values: CDR1 SGHVS, CDR2 FQNEAQ. The CDR3 nucleotides are TGTGCCAGCAGCTTAGTGGCAGCCGCAGGCTACGAGCAGTACTTC. The encoded protein is CASSLVAAAGYEQYF.

For this clonotype: One junction end disagrees with the germline gene, perhaps due to a read error. The V call is TRBV6-2 or TRBV6-3, the J call TRBJ1-2; D possibly corresponds to TRBD1 (5 bases). Per the germline V gene, CDR1 is MNHEY and CDR2 is SVGEGT. This CDR3 region has 14 residues. CDR3 DNA sequence: TGTGCGAGCAGCCGCGGACTGGGGCTGGATGGCTACACCTTC. Amino acids: CASSRGLGLDGYTF.

With regard to this clonotype: Mismatch with germline at one junction end may stem from a read error. This rearrangement joins TRBV11-2 to TRBJ2-2; D not resolved. The CDR3 covers 15 residues. The germline CDR1 and CDR2 sequences are SGHAT and FQNNGV. CDR3: CASKASGKNAGELFF. CDR3 DNA: TGTGCCAGTAAGGCGTCAGGAAAGAACGCCGGGGAGCTGTTTTTT.

Remarks on this clonotype: This may arise from a read error, as a much more abundant clone is one base away. The CDR3 end shows no conserved phenylalanine or tryptophan, and so a read error is likely. The chain joins TRBV28 to TRBJ2-7; D uncertain. Per germline, CDR1 MDHEN and CDR2 SYDVKM. V shed 6 bases and J shed 2 bases, with 8 bases lying between them. This CDR3 region has 12 residues. CDR3 sequence (DNA): TGTGCCAGCAGGGACCGAGCCTACGAGCAGTACTAC. Residues: CASRDRAYEQYY.